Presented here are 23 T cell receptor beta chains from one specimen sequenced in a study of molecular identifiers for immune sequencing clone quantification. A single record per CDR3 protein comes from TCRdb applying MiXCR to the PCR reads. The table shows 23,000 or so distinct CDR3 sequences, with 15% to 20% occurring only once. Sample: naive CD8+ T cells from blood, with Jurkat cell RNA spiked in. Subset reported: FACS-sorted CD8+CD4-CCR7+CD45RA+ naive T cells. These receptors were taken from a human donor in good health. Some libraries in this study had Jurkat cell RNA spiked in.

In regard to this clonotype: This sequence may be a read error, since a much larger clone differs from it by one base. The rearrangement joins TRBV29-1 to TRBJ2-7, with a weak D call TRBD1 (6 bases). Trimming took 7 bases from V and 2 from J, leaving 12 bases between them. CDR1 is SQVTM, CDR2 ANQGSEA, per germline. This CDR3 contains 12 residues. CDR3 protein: CSAVEGAYEQYF. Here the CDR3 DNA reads TGCAGCGCTGTTGAGGGGGCCTACGAGCAGTACTTC.

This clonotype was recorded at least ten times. CDR3 protein: CASSGRGQNTEAFF. Here the CDR3 DNA reads TGTGCCAGCAGCGGGCGGGGACAGAACACTGAAGCTTTCTTT. The gene calls are TRBV9 and TRBJ1-1; a weak D match, TRBD1 (6 bases). The CDR3 length is 14 residues. Germline assignment: CDR1 SGDLS and CDR2 YYNGEE. Between the trimmed V and J ends, which lost 3 bases and 1 base, there was a span of 10 bases.

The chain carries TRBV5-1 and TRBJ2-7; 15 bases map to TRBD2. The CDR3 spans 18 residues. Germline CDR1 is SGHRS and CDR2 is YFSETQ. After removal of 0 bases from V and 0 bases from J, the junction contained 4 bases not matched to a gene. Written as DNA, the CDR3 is TGCGCCAGCAGCTTGGAAGGACTAGCGGGAGGGCCCTCCTACGAGCAGTACTTC. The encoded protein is CASSLEGLAGGPSYEQYF.

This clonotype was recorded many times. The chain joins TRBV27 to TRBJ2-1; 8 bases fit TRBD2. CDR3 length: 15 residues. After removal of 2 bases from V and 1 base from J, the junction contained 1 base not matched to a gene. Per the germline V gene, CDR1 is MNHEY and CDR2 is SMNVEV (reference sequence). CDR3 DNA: TGTGCCAGCAGTTTAGCGGGGGGTTCCTACAATGAGCAGTTCTTC. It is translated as CASSLAGGSYNEQFF.

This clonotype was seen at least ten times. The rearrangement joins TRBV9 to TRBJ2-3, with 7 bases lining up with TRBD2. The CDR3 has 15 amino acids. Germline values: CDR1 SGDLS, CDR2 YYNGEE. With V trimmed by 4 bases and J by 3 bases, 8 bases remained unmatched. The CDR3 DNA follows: TGTGCCAGCAGCTCTTTCCGACTAGCAACAGATACGCAGTATTTT. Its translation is CASSSFRLATDTQYF.

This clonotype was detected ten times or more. The CDR3 protein is CASSSLGRSNQPQHF. The CDR3, as DNA: TGTGCCAGCAGTTCCCTAGGGAGAAGCAATCAGCCCCAGCATTTT. The chain couples TRBV27 to TRBJ1-5; D not resolved. The CDR3 sequence is 15 residues long. V was cut by 4 bases and J by 1 base, with 11 bases left in between. Germline loops: CDR1 MNHEY, CDR2 SMNVEV (reference sequence).

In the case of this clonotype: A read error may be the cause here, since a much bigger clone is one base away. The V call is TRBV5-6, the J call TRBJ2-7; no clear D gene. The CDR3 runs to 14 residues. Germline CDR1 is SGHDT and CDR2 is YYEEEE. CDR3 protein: CASSLGLVRYGQYF. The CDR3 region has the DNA TGTGCCAGCAGCTTGGGACTTGTTCGCTACGGGCAGTACTTC.

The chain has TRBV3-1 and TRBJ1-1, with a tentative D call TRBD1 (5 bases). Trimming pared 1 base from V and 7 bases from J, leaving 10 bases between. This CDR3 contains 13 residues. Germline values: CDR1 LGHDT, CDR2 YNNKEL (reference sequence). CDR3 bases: TGTGCCAGCAGCCAAGTTCAGGGACTTGAAGCTTTCTTT. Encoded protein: CASSQVQGLEAFF.

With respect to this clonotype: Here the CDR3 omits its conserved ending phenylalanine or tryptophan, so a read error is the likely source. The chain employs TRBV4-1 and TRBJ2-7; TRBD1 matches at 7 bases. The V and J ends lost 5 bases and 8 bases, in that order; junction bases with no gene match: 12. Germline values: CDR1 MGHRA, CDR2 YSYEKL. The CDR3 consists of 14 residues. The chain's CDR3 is CASSYRQGEYKQYS. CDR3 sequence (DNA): TGCGCCAGCAGCTATAGACAGGGAGAATACAAGCAGTACTCC.

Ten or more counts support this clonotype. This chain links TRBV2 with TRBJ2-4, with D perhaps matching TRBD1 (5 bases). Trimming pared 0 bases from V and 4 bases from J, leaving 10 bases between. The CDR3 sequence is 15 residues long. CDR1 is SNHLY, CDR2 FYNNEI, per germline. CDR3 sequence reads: CASSEALRQKNIQYF. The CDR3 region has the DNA TGTGCCAGCAGTGAAGCGTTAAGACAGAAAAACATTCAGTACTTC. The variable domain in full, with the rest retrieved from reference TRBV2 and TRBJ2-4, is EPEVTQTPSHQVTQMGQEVILRCVPISNHLYFYWYRQILGQKVEFLVSFYNNEISEKSEIFDDQFSVERPDGSNFTLKIRSTKLEDSAMYFCASSEALRQKNIQYFGAGTRLSVL.

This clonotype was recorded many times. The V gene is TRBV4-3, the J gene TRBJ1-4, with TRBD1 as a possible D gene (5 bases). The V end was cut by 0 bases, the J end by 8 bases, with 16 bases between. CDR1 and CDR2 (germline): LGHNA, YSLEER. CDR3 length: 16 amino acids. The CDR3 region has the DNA TGCGCCAGCAGCCAAGATTCGAGGACACATCCCGAAAAACTGTTTTTT. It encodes CASSQDSRTHPEKLFF.

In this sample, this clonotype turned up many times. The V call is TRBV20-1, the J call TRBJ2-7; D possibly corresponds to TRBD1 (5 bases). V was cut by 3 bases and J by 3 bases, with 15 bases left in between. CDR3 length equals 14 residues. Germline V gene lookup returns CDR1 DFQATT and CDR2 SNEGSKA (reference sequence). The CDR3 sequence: CSARLLQESYEQYF. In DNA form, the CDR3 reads TGCAGTGCTAGGTTATTACAGGAAAGCTACGAGCAGTACTTC.

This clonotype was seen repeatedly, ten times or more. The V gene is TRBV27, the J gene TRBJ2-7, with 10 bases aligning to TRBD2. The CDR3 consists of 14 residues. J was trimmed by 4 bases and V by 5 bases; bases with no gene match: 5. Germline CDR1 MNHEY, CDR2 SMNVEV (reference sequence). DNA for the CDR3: TGTGCCAGCAGTCCCGGACTAGCGGAGTACGAGCAGTACTTC. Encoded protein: CASSPGLAEYEQYF.

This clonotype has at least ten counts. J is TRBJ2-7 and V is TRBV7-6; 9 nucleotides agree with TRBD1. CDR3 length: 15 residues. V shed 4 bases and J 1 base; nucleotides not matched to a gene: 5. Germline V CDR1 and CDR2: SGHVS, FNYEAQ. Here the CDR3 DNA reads TGTGCCAGCAGCTCACCGGGACAGGGATCCTACGAGCAGTACTTC. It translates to CASSSPGQGSYEQYF.

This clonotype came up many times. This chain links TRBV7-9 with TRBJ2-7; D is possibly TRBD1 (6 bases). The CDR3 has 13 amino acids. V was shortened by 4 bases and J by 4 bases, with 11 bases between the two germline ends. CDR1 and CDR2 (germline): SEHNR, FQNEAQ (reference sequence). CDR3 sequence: CASSYLQGYEQYF. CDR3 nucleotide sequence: TGTGCCAGCAGCTACCTACAGGGATACGAGCAGTACTTC.

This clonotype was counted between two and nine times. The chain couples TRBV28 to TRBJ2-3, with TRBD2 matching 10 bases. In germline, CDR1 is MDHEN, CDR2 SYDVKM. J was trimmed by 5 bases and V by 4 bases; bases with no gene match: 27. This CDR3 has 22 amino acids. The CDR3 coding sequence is TGTGCCAGCAGTTACAGCCCCGGGAAAAGACGATCAGCGGGAGGGCCGTTAGATACGCAGTATTTT. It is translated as CASSYSPGKRRSAGGPLDTQYF.

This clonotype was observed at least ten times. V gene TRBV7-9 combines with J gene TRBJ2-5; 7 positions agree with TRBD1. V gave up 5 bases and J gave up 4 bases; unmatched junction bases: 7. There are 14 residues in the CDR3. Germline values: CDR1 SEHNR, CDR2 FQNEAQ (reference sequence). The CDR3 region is CASSLTGFPETQYF. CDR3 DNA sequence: TGTGCCAGCAGCCTGACAGGGTTCCCAGAGACCCAGTACTTC.

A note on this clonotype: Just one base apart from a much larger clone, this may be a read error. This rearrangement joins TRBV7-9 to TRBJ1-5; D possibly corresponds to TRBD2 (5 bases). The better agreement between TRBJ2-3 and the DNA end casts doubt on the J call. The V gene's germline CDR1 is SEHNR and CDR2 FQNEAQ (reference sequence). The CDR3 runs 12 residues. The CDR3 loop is CASSLWEQPQYF. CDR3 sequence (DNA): TGTGCCAGCAGCTTATGGGAGCAGCCCCAGTATTTT.

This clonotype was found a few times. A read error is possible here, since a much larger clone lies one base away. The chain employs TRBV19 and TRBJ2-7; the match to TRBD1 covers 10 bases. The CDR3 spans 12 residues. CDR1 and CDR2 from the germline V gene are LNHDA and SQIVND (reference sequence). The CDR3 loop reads CATGTGVDEQCF. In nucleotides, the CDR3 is TGTGCCACCGGGACAGGGGTCGACGAGCAGTGCTTC.

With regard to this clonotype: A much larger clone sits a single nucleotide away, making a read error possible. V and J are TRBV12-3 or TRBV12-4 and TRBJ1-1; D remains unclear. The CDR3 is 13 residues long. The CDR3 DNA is TGTGCCAGCAGTCTGGGCGAGAACACTGGAGCTTTCTTT. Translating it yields CASSLGENTGAFF.

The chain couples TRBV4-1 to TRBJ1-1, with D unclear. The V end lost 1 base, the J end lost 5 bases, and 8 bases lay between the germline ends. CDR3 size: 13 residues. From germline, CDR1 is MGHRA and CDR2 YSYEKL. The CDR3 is CASSQGGVTEAFF. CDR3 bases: TGCGCCAGCAGCCAAGGTGGTGTAACTGAAGCTTTCTTT.

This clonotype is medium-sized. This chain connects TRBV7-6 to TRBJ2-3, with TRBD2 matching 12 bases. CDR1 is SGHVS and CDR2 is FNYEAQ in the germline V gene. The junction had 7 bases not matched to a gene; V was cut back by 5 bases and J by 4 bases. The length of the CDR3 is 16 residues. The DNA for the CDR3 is TGTGCCAGCAGCCAGCTAGCGGGGGGGCATCCAGATACGCAGTATTTT. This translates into CASSQLAGGHPDTQYF.

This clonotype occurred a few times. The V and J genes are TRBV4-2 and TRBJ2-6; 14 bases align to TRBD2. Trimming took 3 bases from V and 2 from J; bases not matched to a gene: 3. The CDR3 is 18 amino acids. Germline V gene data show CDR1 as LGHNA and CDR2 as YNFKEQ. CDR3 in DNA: TGTGCCAGCAGCCAGGGACTAGCGGGAGTTGCTGGGGCCAACGTCCTGACTTTC. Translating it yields CASSQGLAGVAGANVLTF.